The 30 T cell receptor beta chains reported below all come from one sample, sequenced in a study of blood T cell repertoires in COVID-19. TCRdb keeps only in-frame clones here, not all; method: immunoSEQ multiplex PCR. The sample has some 380,000 clones; around 87% are singletons. Sequenced input: PBMCs or T cells enriched from blood (not recorded which). Receptor source: a man in his thirties or forties who had recovered from COVID-19.

CDR3 protein: CASSQEIGRGRTQYF. CDR3 nucleotides: TGTGCCAGCAGCCAAGAGATAGGCAGGGGCCGGACCCAGTACTTC. V is TRBV3-1 (or the pseudogene TRBV3-2) and J is TRBJ2-5; D perhaps matches TRBD1 (6 bases). Germline lookup yields CDR1 LGHDT and CDR2 YNNKEL (reference sequence). V lost 0 bases and J lost 7, with 15 bases in between. The CDR3 has 15 amino acids.

This chain links TRBV5-1 with TRBJ2-5; 11 bases are a match to TRBD1. The CDR3 runs to 16 residues. The germline CDR1 and CDR2 sequences are SGHRS and YFSETQ. V shed 5 bases, J shed 1 base, and the junction held 7 bases outside the gene matches. The DNA for the CDR3 is TGCGCCAGCAGTCAACCCGGGACAGGGGGCCAAGAGACCCAGTACTTC. Protein product: CASSQPGTGGQETQYF.

V is TRBV11-2 and J is TRBJ1-2, with 7 positions matching TRBD1. The CDR3 contains 16 residues. Germline V CDR1 and CDR2: SGHAT, FQNNGV. Germline trimming cut 0 bases from V and 3 bases from J; bases unmatched to any gene: 7. CDR3 sequence: CASSLDVFGTDYGYTF. The DNA for the CDR3 is TGTGCCAGCAGCTTAGATGTATTCGGGACAGACTATGGCTACACCTTC.

The V gene is TRBV18, the J gene TRBJ2-2; D might be TRBD1 (6 bases). Trimming pared 4 bases from V and 5 bases from J, leaving 8 bases between. The CDR3 spans 13 residues. Germline V gene lookup returns CDR1 KGHSH and CDR2 LQKENI. The CDR3, as DNA: TGTGCCAGCTCACTACAGGGAACCGGGGAGCTGTTTTTT. Translating it yields CASSLQGTGELFF.

The chain uses TRBV19 and TRBJ2-7; D is perhaps TRBD2 (5 bases). The germline V and J ends were trimmed by 3 bases and 6 bases, with 12 bases remaining between them. Germline assignment: CDR1 LNHDA and CDR2 SQIVND (reference sequence). The CDR3 runs to 13 residues. CDR3 sequence reads: CASSIPGGGEQYF. The DNA for the CDR3 is TGTGCCAGTAGTATCCCGGGCGGAGGCGAGCAGTACTTC.

The rearrangement uses TRBV7-6 and TRBJ2-6; D perhaps matches TRBD2 (6 bases). Trimming took off 6 bases at V and 4 bases at J, with 19 bases between the two ends. The germline CDR1 and CDR2 sequences are SGHVS and FNYEAQ. This CDR3 is built from 17 residues. CDR3 nucleotides: TGTGCCAGCAGTTTATGGGACTGGGGGGAAGGGGCCAACGTCCTGACTTTC. It specifies CASSLWDWGEGANVLTF.

This sequence joins TRBV19 and TRBJ1-6; D gene uncertain. Germline-derived CDR1 and CDR2 are LNHDA and SQIVND (reference sequence). CDR3 length equals 13 residues. V gave up 6 bases and J gave up 13 bases, with 16 bases separating them. The CDR3 nucleotides are TGTGCCAGTAGCGCGGGTCTTCGAGGGCCCCTCCACTTT. It specifies CASSAGLRGPLHF.

This sequence joins TRBV9 and TRBJ2-3, with 7 bases matching TRBD1. Germline trimming cut 3 bases from V and 5 bases from J; bases unmatched to any gene: 6. There are 14 residues in the CDR3. In germline, CDR1 is SGDLS, CDR2 YYNGEE. Written as DNA, the CDR3 is TGTGCCAGCAGCGACTCGACAGGGTTAGATACGCAGTATTTT. It yields the protein CASSDSTGLDTQYF.

This sequence joins TRBV6-1 and TRBJ2-7, with TRBD1 matching 9 bases. This CDR3 is 15 amino acids long. Germline trimming cut 7 bases from V and 1 base from J; bases unmatched to any gene: 8. From germline, CDR1 is MNHNS and CDR2 SASEGT. The CDR3 spells CASTRGTGSSYEQYF. DNA of the CDR3: TGTGCCAGCACCCGCGGGACAGGGAGTTCCTACGAGCAGTACTTC.

The chain carries TRBV9 and TRBJ2-1; a weak D match, TRBD2 (6 bases). The CDR3 spans 16 residues. Germline CDR1 and CDR2: SGDLS and YYNGEE. With 4 bases removed from V and 5 bases from J, the gap between germline ends came to 19 bases. CDR3 protein: CASSPGGGLSDNEQFF. CDR3 DNA: TGTGCCAGCAGCCCTGGGGGAGGATTGTCCGACAATGAGCAGTTCTTC.

The chain has TRBV7-9 and TRBJ1-1; 11 nucleotides match TRBD1. The germline CDR1 and CDR2 sequences are SEHNR and FQNEAQ (reference sequence). The CDR3 totals 16 residues. V lost 1 base to trimming and J lost 4 bases; unmatched junction nucleotides: 5. CDR3 sequence: CASSLVGQGAPTEAFF. The CDR3 nucleotides read TGTGCCAGCAGCTTAGTAGGACAGGGGGCGCCCACTGAAGCTTTCTTT.

V usage is TRBV5-1 and J usage is TRBJ2-2; TRBD1 might be the D (5 bases). V lost 7 bases to trimming and J lost 5 bases, with 18 bases between them. The germline V gene has CDR1 SGHRS and CDR2 YFSETQ. This CDR3 region has 15 residues. DNA of the CDR3: TGCGCCAGCGTCGATGGGGCTGGAAATACCGGGGAGCTGTTTTTT. This encodes CASVDGAGNTGELFF.

The chain employs TRBV19 and TRBJ1-2, with 8 bases that match TRBD1. The V gene end was trimmed by 5 bases and the J gene end by 14 bases; junction bases not matched to a gene: 10. The CDR3 contains 12 residues. Looked up from germline, CDR1 is LNHDA and CDR2 is SQIVND (reference sequence). CDR3 loop: CASSGVRGRSTF. The CDR3 coding sequence is TGTGCCAGTAGTGGTGTCAGGGGGCGATCAACCTTC.

This sequence joins TRBV12-5 and TRBJ2-7, with D perhaps matching TRBD1 (6 bases). CDR3 length: 13 amino acids. CDR1 is LGHNT and CDR2 is FRNRAP in the germline V gene. The V gene lost 6 bases and the J gene lost 2 bases, with 11 bases spanning the gap. CDR3 DNA: TGTGCTAGTGGGGACAGCCTTGCCTACGAGCAGTACTTC. It codes for CASGDSLAYEQYF.

This clone came up once. This chain uses TRBV4-3 with TRBJ2-3; 11 positions match TRBD2. This CDR3 region has 18 residues. V gave up 2 bases and J gave up 0 bases; unmatched junction bases: 7. Germline lookup yields CDR1 LGHNA and CDR2 YSLEER. The CDR3 loop reads CASSQRASGGISTDTQYF. CDR3 nucleotide sequence: TGCGCCAGCAGCCAAAGGGCTAGCGGGGGGATTAGCACAGATACGCAGTATTTT.

Only one count was recorded for this clone. The chain combines TRBV12-3 or TRBV12-4 with TRBJ1-2; D might be TRBD1 (6 bases). V was trimmed by 7 bases and J by 4 bases, leaving 13 bases between them. CDR3 length equals 13 residues. The CDR3 here is CASKGTSGYGYTF. CDR3 nucleotides: TGTGCCAGCAAAGGGACATCGGGCTATGGCTACACCTTC.

The chain carries TRBV7-2 and TRBJ2-3; TRBD1 aligns across 10 bases. V was clipped by 5 bases and J by 7 bases; unmatched bases: 9. The V gene's germline CDR1 is SGHTA and CDR2 FQGNSA. The CDR3 length is 15 residues. The CDR3 bases are TGTGCCAGCAGCGATAGTGGGACAGGGGCCTATACGCAGTATTTT. Its translation is CASSDSGTGAYTQYF.

This clone was seen a single time. The J gene is TRBJ1-6, the V gene TRBV5-1, with D possibly matching TRBD1 (5 bases). The V and J ends lost 4 bases and 8 bases respectively, with 16 bases between them. Germline V gene data show CDR1 as SGHRS and CDR2 as YFSETQ. CDR3 length: 15 amino acids. The CDR3 nucleotides are TGCGCCAGCAGCATCACCTTTGGGGGGGATTCACCCCTCCACTTT. Encoded protein: CASSITFGGDSPLHF.

The V call is TRBV5-1, the J call TRBJ2-1; a possible D gene is TRBD1 (6 bases). The germline V gene has CDR1 SGHRS and CDR2 YFSETQ. The V gene lost 0 bases and the J gene lost 4 bases, with 14 bases spanning the gap. This CDR3 is built from 16 residues. In DNA form, the CDR3 reads TGCGCCAGCAGCTTGGCAGGGGTTCCCATATACAATGAGCAGTTCTTC. The encoded protein is CASSLAGVPIYNEQFF.

This clone was counted only a few times. The rearrangement links TRBV27 to TRBJ2-7; possible D gene TRBD1, 7 bases. The CDR3 sequence is 15 residues long. CDR1 MNHEY and CDR2 SMNVEV come from the germline V gene (reference sequence). Trimming took off 5 bases at V and 6 bases at J, with 20 bases between the two ends. The CDR3 DNA is TGTGCCAGCAGTCCATCGCCAGGGGGGCAGGCCGAGCAGTACTTC. It encodes CASSPSPGGQAEQYF.

This clone occurred once. CDR3: CASSQDHLEVTSNQPQHF. DNA of the CDR3: TGCGCCAGCAGTCAGGATCACCTTGAGGTTACTAGCAATCAGCCCCAGCATTTT. The J gene is TRBJ1-5, the V gene TRBV23-1; D unresolved. TRBV23-1 belongs to the ORF category, with a function that is uncertain. Deletions cut 3 bases from V and 0 bases from J, with 18 bases between. The CDR3 extends over 18 amino acids.

The chain joins TRBV18 to TRBJ2-2, with 7 bases identical to TRBD2. This CDR3 comprises 16 residues. Germline-derived CDR1 and CDR2 are KGHSH and LQKENI. J was trimmed by 4 bases and V by 0 bases; bases with no gene match: 5. CDR3 in amino acids: CASSPPGQRGTGELFF. The CDR3 bases are TGTGCCAGCTCACCACCTGGGCAGCGGGGCACCGGGGAGCTGTTTTTT. Full variable domain (remainder filled in from reference TRBV18 and TRBJ2-2): NAGVMQNPRHLVRRRGQEARLRCSPMKGHSHVYWYRQLPEEGLKFMVYLQKENIIDESGMPKERFSAEFPKEGPSILRIQQVVRGDSAAYFCASSPPGQRGTGELFFGEGSRLTVL.

The chain uses TRBV7-9 and TRBJ1-2; D might be TRBD1 (5 bases). Germline CDR1 is SEHNR and CDR2 is FQNEAQ (reference sequence). V was shortened by 1 base and J by 4 bases, with 13 bases between the two germline ends. The length of the CDR3 is 15 residues. The CDR3 DNA sequence: TGTGCCAGCAGCTTAGGTTCGACAGCCCTCTATGGCTACACCTTC. Translating it yields CASSLGSTALYGYTF.

V usage is TRBV9 and J usage is TRBJ1-2; TRBD1 matches 11 bases. V dropped 4 bases and J dropped 4; count of bases not matched to a gene: 9. Germline V gene sequence: CDR1 SGDLS, CDR2 YYNGEE. The length of the CDR3 is 16 residues. CDR3 sequence reads: CASSPTDRGRIYGYTF. CDR3 nucleotide sequence: TGTGCCAGCAGCCCTACGGACAGGGGGCGTATCTATGGCTACACCTTC.

The chain has TRBV12-5 and TRBJ1-5; no clear D gene. This CDR3 comprises 13 residues. CDR1 and CDR2 (germline): LGHNT, FRNRAP. The ends were cut back, 0 bases at V and 6 bases at J, with 6 bases in the middle. The CDR3 DNA is TGTGCTAGTGGTTTGGTACGGTTTCAGCCCCAGCATTTT. It codes for CASGLVRFQPQHF.

The J gene is TRBJ2-7, the V gene TRBV6-6; D is perhaps TRBD1 (5 bases). Germline values: CDR1 MNHNY, CDR2 SVGAGI (reference sequence). V lost 2 bases to trimming and J lost 1 base, with 12 bases between them. This CDR3 has 15 amino acids. CDR3 nucleotides: TGTGCCAGCAGTTACAGCAGGGCCCCATCCTACGAGCAGTACTTC. Translation: CASSYSRAPSYEQYF.

This clone was seen only once. The J gene is TRBJ1-5, the V gene TRBV18; 9 nucleotides agree with TRBD1. V was clipped by 0 bases and J by 3 bases; unmatched bases: 21. CDR3 size: 22 residues. The germline CDR1 and CDR2 sequences are KGHSH and LQKENI. In DNA, the CDR3 is TGTGCCAGCTCACCACCAAACAACAGGGGGCTAAAGGTATCTCTAGACAATCAGCCCCAGCATTTT. Its protein product is CASSPPNNRGLKVSLDNQPQHF.

The V and J genes are TRBV12-3 or TRBV12-4 and TRBJ1-5; tentatively, D is TRBD1 (5 bases). CDR3 length equals 13 residues. V shed 6 bases and J shed 6 bases, with 12 bases lying between them. CDR3 bases: TGTGCCAGCAGCCCCAGGGTCGCTCAGCCCCAGCATTTT. This sequence encodes CASSPRVAQPQHF.

The chain is built from TRBV9 and TRBJ2-2, with D possibly matching TRBD2 (7 bases). With 3 bases removed from V and 9 bases from J, the gap between germline ends came to 15 bases. Germline V gives CDR1 SGDLS, CDR2 YYNGEE. The CDR3 has 14 residues. The CDR3 bases are TGTGCCAGCAGCGATCACAGGGAGGGGCGGGAGCTGTTTTTT. It encodes CASSDHREGRELFF.

This clone appeared a few times. V is TRBV27 and J is TRBJ1-5; D remains ambiguous. With 3 bases removed from V and 4 bases from J, the gap between germline ends came to 10 bases. Germline CDR1 is MNHEY and CDR2 is SMNVEV (reference sequence). This CDR3 has 14 amino acids. The CDR3 sequence is CASSFAGDNQPQHF. CDR3 DNA sequence: TGTGCCAGCAGTTTCGCAGGCGATAATCAGCCCCAGCATTTT.